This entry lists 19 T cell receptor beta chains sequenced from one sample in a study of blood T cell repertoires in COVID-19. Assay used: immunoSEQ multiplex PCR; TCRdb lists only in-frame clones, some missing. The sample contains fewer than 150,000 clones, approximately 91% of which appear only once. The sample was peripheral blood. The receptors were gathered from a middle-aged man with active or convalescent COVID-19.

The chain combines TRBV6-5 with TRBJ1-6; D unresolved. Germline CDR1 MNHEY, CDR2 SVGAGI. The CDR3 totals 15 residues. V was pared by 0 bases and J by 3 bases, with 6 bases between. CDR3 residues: CASSYSTRYNSPLHF. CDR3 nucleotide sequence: TGTGCCAGCAGTTACTCTACTCGCTATAATTCACCCCTCCACTTT.

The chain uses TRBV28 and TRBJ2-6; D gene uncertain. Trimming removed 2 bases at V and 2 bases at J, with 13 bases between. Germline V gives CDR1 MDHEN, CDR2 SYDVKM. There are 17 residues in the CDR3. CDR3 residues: CASSLALRKAGANVLTF. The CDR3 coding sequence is TGTGCCAGCAGTTTAGCCCTCAGGAAGGCTGGGGCCAACGTCCTGACTTTC.

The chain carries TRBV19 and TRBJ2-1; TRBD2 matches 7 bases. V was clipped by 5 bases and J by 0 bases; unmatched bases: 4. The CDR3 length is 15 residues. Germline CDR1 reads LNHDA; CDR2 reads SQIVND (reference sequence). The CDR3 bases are TGTGCCAGTAGTTGGGGCGGGAGCTCCTACAATGAGCAGTTCTTC. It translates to CASSWGGSSYNEQFF.

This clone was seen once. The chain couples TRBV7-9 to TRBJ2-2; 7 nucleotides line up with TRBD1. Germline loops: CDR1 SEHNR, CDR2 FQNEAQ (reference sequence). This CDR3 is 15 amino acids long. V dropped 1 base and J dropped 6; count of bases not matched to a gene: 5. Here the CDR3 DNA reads TGTGCCAGCAGCTTAGGGACAGGAGTCGCCGGGGAGCTGTTTTTT. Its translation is CASSLGTGVAGELFF.

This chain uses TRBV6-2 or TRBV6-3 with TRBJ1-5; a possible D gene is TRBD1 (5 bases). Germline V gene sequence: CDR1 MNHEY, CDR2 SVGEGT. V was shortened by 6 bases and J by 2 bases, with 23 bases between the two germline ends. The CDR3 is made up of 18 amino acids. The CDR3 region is CASRYTHRGGERNQPQHF. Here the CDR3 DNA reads TGTGCCAGCAGGTACACCCACCGGGGGGGGGAGCGCAATCAGCCCCAGCATTTT.

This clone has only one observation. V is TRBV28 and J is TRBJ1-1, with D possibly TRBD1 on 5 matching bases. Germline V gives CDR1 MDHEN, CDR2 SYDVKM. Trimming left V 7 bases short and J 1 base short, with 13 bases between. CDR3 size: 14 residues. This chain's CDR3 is CASKFWGKNTEAFF. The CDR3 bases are TGTGCCAGCAAGTTTTGGGGCAAGAACACTGAAGCTTTCTTT.

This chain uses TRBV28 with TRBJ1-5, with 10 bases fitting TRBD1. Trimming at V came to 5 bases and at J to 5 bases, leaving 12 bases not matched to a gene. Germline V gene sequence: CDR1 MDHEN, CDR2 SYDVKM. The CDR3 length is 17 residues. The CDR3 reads CASSVAGTGVHDQPQHF. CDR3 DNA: TGTGCCAGCAGTGTTGCCGGGACAGGGGTTCATGATCAGCCCCAGCATTTT. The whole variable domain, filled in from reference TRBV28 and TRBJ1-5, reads DVKVTQSSRYLVKRTGEKVFLECVQDMDHENMFWYRQDPGLGLRLIYFSYDVKMKEKGDIPEGYSVSREKKERFSLILESASTNQTSMYLCASSVAGTGVHDQPQHFGDGTRLSIL.

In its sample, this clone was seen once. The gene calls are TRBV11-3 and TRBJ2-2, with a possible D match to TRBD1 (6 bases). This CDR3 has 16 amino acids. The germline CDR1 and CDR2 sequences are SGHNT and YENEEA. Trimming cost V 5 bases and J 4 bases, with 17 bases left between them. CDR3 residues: CASSLAQGRGTGELFF. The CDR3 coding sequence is TGTGCCAGCAGCCTAGCCCAGGGGCGCGGCACCGGGGAGCTGTTTTTT. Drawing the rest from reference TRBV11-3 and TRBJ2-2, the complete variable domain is EAGVVQSPRYKIIEKKQPVAFWCNPISGHNTLYWYLQNLGQGPELLIRYENEEAVDDSQLPKDRFSAERLKGVDSTLKIQPAELGDSAVYLCASSLAQGRGTGELFFGEGSRLTVL.

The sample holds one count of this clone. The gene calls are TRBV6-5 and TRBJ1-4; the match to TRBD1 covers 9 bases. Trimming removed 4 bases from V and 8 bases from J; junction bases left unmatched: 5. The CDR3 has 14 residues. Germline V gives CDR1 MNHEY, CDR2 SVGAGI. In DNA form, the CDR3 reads TGTGCCAGCAGTTGGGACAGGGAGTTCGAAAAACTGTTTTTT. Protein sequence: CASSWDREFEKLFF.

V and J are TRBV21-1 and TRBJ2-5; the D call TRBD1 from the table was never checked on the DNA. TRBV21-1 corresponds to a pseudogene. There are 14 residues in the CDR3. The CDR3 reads CASSKSPGQETQYF. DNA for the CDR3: TGTGCCAGCAGTAAAAGCCCAGGGCAAGAGACCCAGTACTTC.

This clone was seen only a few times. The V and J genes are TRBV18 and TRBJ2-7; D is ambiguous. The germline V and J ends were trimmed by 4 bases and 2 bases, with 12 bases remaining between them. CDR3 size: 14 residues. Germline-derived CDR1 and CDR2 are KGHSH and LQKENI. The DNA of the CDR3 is TGTGCCAGCTCACGGTCGGTAATTCCCTACGAGCAGTACTTC. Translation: CASSRSVIPYEQYF.

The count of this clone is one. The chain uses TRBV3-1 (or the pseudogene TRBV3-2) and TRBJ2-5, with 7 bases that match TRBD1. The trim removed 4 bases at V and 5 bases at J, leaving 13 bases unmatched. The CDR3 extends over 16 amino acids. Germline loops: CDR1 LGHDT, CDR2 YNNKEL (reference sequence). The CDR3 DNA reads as TGTGCCAGCAGCCGAAAGACAGGGAAGGTGGACGAGACCCAGTACTTC. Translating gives CASSRKTGKVDETQYF.

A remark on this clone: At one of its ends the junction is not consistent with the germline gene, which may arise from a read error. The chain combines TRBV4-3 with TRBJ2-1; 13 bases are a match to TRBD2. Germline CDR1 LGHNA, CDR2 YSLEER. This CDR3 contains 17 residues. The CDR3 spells CAGSQGTSGIVYDEQFF. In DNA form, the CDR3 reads TGCGCCGGCAGCCAGGGGACTAGCGGGATTGTGTATGATGAGCAGTTCTTC.

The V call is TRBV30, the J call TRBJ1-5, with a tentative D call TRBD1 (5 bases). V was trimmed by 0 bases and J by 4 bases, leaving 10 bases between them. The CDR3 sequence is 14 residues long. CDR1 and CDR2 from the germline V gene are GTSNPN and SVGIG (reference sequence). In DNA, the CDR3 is TGTGCCTGGAGTGTTGCGGCAGGGAATCAGCCCCAGCATTTT. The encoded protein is CAWSVAAGNQPQHF.

CDR3 DNA sequence: TGTGCCAGCAGCTTGGCCAGGCAAAATTCACCCCTCCACTTT. It specifies CASSLARQNSPLHF. The chain combines TRBV5-6 with TRBJ1-6; D ambiguous. This CDR3 region has 14 residues. CDR1 SGHDT and CDR2 YYEEEE come from the germline V gene. The V gene lost 0 bases and the J gene lost 7 bases, with 8 bases spanning the gap.

The CDR3 DNA reads TGTGCCAGCAGCTTAGGGTGGCCCCCGGGACAGAATCAGCCCCAGCATTTT. Residues: CASSLGWPPGQNQPQHF. The rearrangement links TRBV7-9 to TRBJ1-5, with 7 nucleotides matching TRBD1. Germline loops: CDR1 SEHNR, CDR2 FQNEAQ (reference sequence). J was trimmed by 4 bases and V by 1 base; bases with no gene match: 10. This CDR3 is 17 amino acids long.

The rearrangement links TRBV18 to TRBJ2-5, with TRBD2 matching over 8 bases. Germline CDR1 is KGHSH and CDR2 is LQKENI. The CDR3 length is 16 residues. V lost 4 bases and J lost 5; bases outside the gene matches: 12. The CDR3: CASSLIREGRGETQYF. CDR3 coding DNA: TGTGCCAGCTCACTGATCCGGGAGGGCCGAGGGGAGACCCAGTACTTC.

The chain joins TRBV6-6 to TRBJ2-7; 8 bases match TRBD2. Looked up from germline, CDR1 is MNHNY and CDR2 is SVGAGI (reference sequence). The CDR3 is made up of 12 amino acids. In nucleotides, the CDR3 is TGTGTCACGACGCGGGGGGAAGGCGAGCAGTACTTC. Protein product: CVTTRGEGEQYF.

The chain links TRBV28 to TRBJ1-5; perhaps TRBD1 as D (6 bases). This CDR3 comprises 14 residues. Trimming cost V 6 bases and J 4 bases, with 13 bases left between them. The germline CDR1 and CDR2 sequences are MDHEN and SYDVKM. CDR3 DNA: TGTGCCAGCAGAATCAGGGGAGGGAATCAGCCCCAGCATTTT. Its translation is CASRIRGGNQPQHF.